The clone carrying this T cell receptor (beta chain) came up many times. What it binds is not known. With iRepertoire HTBI primers and Arm-PCR of CDR3 regions, TCR beta libraries were built. One entry per CDR3 protein, called by TCRdb with MiXCR from the multiplex PCR reads. Of hundreds of thousands of distinct CDR3 sequences listed, 16% are singletons. The data are from a study of regulatory T cells in long-lasting Graves disease. The study's findings and limits: In persistent patients, shared public clonotypes (more than 2,500) outnumbered those in new patients (around 1,000).

Trimming took 8 bases from V and 7 from J; bases not matched to a gene: 7. The CDR3 has 14 amino acids. Specified time point: newly diagnosed GD, antithyroid drugs for less than 3 months. Isolated PBMC RNA provided the starting material for the TCR library. These data were also reused for a study on T cells in Graves' hyperthyroidism and ophthalmopathy. That source adds: Uncontrolled infections, other autoimmune diseases, pregnancy or lactation led to exclusion of patients. Researchers found most expanded thyroid clonotypes above 0.001 in blood as well.

This chain joins TRBV12-3 or TRBV12-4 and TRBJ2-1; 11 bases align to TRBD2. Sequences were derived from peripheral blood mononuclear cells (PBMCs), sampled at new diagnosis, from a patient treated with antithyroid drugs. This clonotype was obtained from a man aged 35 to 55 with Graves disease. CDR3 DNA: TGTGCCAGCCATTTAGCGGGGGGGCCGAATGAGCAGTTCTTC. It is translated as CASHLAGGPNEQFF.